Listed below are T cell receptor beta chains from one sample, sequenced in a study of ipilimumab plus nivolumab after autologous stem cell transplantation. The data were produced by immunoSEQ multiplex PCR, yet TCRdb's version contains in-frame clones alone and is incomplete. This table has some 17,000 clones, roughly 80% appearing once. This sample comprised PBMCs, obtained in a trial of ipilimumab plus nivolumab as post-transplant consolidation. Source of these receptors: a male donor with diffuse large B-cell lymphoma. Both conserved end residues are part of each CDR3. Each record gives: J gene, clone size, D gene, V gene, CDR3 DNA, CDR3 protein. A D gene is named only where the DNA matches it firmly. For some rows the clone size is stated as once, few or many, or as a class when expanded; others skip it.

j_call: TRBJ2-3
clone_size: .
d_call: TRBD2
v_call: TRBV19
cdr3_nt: TGTGCCAGTAGTAGGGGACTAGGGACAGATACGCAGTATTTT
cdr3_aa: CASSRGLGTDTQYF

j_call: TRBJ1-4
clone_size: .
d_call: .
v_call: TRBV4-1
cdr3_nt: TGCGCCAGCAGCCTTTTGTGGGGATTAGAAAAACTGTTTTTT
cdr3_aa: CASSLLWGLEKLFF

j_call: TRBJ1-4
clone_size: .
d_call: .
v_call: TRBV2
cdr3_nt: TGTGCCAGCAGTGAGGGAGGGGGTGAAAAACTGTTTTTT
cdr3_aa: CASSEGGGEKLFF

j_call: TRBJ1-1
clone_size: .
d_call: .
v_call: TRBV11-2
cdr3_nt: TGTGCCAGCAGCGGGAGTACTGAAGCTTTCTTT
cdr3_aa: CASSGSTEAFF

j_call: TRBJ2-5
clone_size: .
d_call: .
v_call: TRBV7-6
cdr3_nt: TGTGCCAGCAGGCATCACAGGGTAGCAGAGACCCAGTACTTC
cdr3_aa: CASRHHRVAETQYF

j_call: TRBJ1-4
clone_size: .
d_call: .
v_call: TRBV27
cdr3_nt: TGTGTAAGTGGGGGTCTTGGGGCGTCGGAAAAACTGTTTTTT
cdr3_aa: CVSGGLGASEKLFF

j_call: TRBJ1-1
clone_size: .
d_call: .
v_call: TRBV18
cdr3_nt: TGTGCCAGCTCACCACTCTCCACGAACACTGAAGCTTTCTTT
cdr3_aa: CASSPLSTNTEAFF

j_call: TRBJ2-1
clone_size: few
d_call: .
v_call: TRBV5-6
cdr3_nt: TGTGCCAGCAGCTTGCAGGTGGCCGCCGGGAAGCAGTTCTTC
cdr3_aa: CASSLQVAAGKQFF

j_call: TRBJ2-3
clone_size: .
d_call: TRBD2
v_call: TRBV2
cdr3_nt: TGTGCCAGCAGGAGCACTAGCGTGGGCACAGATACGCAGTATTTT
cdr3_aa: CASRSTSVGTDTQYF

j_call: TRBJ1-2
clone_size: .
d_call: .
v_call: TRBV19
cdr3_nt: TGTGCCAGTAGTATATTGATGAATCAAGAGGGCTATGGCTACACCTTC
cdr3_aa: CASSILMNQEGYGYTF

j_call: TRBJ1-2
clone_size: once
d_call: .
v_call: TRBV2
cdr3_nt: TGTGCCAGCAGAGACGTCCTCTCCTATGGCTACACCTTC
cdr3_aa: CASRDVLSYGYTF

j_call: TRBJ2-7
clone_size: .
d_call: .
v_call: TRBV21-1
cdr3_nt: TGTGCCAGGGGGTGGCCCTCCGCCGACGAGCAGTACTTC
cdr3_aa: CARGWPSADEQYF

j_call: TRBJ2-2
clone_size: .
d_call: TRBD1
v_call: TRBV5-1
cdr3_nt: TGCGCCAGCAGCTCTGGACAGGGGTCCACCGGGGAGCTGTTTTTT
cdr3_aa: CASSSGQGSTGELFF

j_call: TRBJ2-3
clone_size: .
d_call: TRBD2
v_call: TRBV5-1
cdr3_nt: TGCGCCAGCAGCGAACTAGCGGGGGGTGTCGGAGATACGCAGTATTTT
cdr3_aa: CASSELAGGVGDTQYF

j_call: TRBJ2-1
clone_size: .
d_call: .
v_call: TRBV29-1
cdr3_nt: TGCAGCGCCTCCCCTCCGGGACGGAGAGGTGAGCAGTTCTTC
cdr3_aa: CSASPPGRRGEQFF

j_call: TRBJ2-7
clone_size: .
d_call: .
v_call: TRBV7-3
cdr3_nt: TGTGCCAGCCACGACCAGGGTGCCTACGAGCAGTACTTC
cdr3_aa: CASHDQGAYEQYF

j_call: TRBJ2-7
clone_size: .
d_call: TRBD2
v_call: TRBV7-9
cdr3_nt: TGTGCCAGTACCGGGACTAGCCAATCCTACGAGCAGTACTTC
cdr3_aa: CASTGTSQSYEQYF

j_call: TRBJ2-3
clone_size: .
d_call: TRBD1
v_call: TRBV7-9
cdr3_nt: TGTGCCAGCAGCTTAAAGGGGGCCGGTAGCACAGATACGCAGTATTTT
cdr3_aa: CASSLKGAGSTDTQYF

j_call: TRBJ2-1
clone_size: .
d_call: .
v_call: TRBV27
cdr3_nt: TGTGCCAGCGCTTCCTCCGGCGGGTACAATGAGCAGTTCTTC
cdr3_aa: CASASSGGYNEQFF

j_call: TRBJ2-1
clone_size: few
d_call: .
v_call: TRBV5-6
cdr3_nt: TGTGCCAGCAGCCCGGTACGCTCCTACAATGAGCAGTTCTTC
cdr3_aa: CASSPVRSYNEQFF

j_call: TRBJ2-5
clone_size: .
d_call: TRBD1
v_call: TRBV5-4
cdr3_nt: TGTGCCAGCAGCTTCGGGACAGACCAAGAGACCCAGTACTTC
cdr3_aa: CASSFGTDQETQYF

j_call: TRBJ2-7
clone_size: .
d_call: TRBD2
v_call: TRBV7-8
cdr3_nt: TGTGCCAGCAGCTTAGCGGGGACTAGCGGGGGGTACGAGCAGTACTTC
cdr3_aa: CASSLAGTSGGYEQYF

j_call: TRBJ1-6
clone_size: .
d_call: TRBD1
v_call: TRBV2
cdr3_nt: TGTGCCAGCAGTGAACCGGGGACAGGGCCCCCTTTCCTCCACTTT
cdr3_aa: CASSEPGTGPPFLHF

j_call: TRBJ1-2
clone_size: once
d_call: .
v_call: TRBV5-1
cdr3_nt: TGCGCCAGCAGCTTGGAACCCCTAAACTATGGCTACACCTTC
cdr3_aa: CASSLEPLNYGYTF

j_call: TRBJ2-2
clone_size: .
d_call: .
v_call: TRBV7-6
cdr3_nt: TGTGCCAGCAGCGGGAGACAGCTGAACACCGGGGAGCTGTTTTTT
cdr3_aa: CASSGRQLNTGELFF

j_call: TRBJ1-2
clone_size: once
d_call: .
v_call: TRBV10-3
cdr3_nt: TGTGCCATCAGTGAGTCGCCAGGTCGCGGGGGAGGCTACACCTTC
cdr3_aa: CAISESPGRGGGYTF

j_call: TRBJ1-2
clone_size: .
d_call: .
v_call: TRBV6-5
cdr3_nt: TGTGCCAGCAGTAAAACAGGGTCCTATGGCTACACCTTC
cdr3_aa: CASSKTGSYGYTF

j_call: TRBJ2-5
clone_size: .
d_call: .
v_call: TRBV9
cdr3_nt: TGTGCCAGCAGCCCCGGGGCAGCGGTACGAGAGACCCAGTACTTC
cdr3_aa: CASSPGAAVRETQYF